This TCR beta chain appears in the sequencing data of a study of blood T cell repertoires in COVID-19. As for the study in general: PBMCs, B-cell-depleted T cells, or T cells provided the cDNA or gDNA that made up the material.

TCRdb's copy holds only in-frame clones and misses some; the assay was immunoSEQ multiplex PCR. The data contain 310,000 or so clones, about nine tenths of them seen just once; the ten biggest clones take up around 1.1%. The germline V and J ends were trimmed by 4 bases and 7 bases, with 12 bases remaining between them. Germline-derived CDR1 and CDR2 are SGHAT and FQNNGV. This CDR3 is built from 13 residues. Participants were placed into cohorts based on the clinical history they reported. Symptom resolution, clearance, or two negative PCRs marked donors in Cohort 3 as recovered. This TCR came from a woman in her 30s who had recovered from COVID-19. This chain joins TRBV11-2 and TRBJ2-3, with D possibly being TRBD2 (5 bases). Material for sequencing was PBMCs or T cells enriched from blood (not recorded which). The DNA for the CDR3 is TGTGCCAGCAGCTCGAGTCCCGGGAATACGCAGTATTTT. Translated: CASSSSPGNTQYF.